A single sample is the source of the 31 T cell receptor beta chains below, sequenced in a study of tumour-infiltrating T cells in Burkitt lymphoma. Generated by immunoSEQ multiplex PCR, the TCRdb table keeps only in-frame clones and is missing some. The data contain 46,000 or so clones, around a third of them singletons. Sequenced input: tumor tissue. The receptors derive from a human donor with Burkitt lymphoma.

The V and J genes are TRBV7-9 and TRBJ2-1; the D gene is possibly TRBD1 (5 bases). CDR1 SEHNR and CDR2 FQNEAQ come from the germline V gene (reference sequence). The CDR3 spans 15 residues. V was cut by 1 base and J by 9 bases, with 16 bases left in between. CDR3 in DNA: TGTGCCAGCAGCTTAGTGGGGCCTGAAGAAGGTGAGCAGTTCTTC. Translation gives CASSLVGPEEGEQFF.

This clone showed up just a few times. CDR3 nucleotide sequence: TGTGCCAGCAACACCGGACTAGCGGGTCCCAATGAGCAGTTCTTC. It encodes CASNTGLAGPNEQFF. The chain joins TRBV6-6 to TRBJ2-1, with 11 nucleotides matching TRBD2. V dropped 7 bases and J dropped 6; count of bases not matched to a gene: 8. The CDR3 has 15 residues. Germline CDR1 and CDR2: MNHNY and SVGAGI (reference sequence).

This clone was recorded a few times. The V and J genes are TRBV6-5 and TRBJ1-5; TRBD1 is a possible D gene (5 bases). The CDR3 has 14 amino acids. Trimming stripped 5 bases from V and 1 base from J, with 9 bases between. In germline, CDR1 is MNHEY, CDR2 SVGAGI. CDR3: CASSSRDSNQPQHF. In DNA form, the CDR3 reads TGTGCCAGCAGTAGTCGGGACAGCAATCAGCCCCAGCATTTT.

The rearrangement links TRBV5-1 to TRBJ1-2; D call uncertain. Trimming left V 0 bases short and J 5 bases short, with 11 bases between. This CDR3 comprises 14 residues. Germline V gene lookup returns CDR1 SGHRS and CDR2 YFSETQ. CDR3 DNA sequence: TGCGCCAGCAGCTTGGCCGGCTTCGATTATGGCTACACCTTC. As protein: CASSLAGFDYGYTF.

As to this clone: Germline and junction disagree at one end, which may indicate a read error. V and J are TRBV5-1 and TRBJ2-5; D is unclear. The CDR3 extends over 16 amino acids. Germline CDR1 SGHRS, CDR2 YFSETQ. The chain's CDR3 is CASSLNPATREETRYF. The CDR3 DNA reads TGCGCCAGCAGCTTGAATCCGGCAACTCGTGAAGAGACCCGGTACTTC.

This clone was counted a few times. The V call is TRBV5-5, the J call TRBJ2-3; 13 nucleotides line up with TRBD2. The CDR3 is made up of 16 amino acids. The germline V gene has CDR1 SGHKS and CDR2 YYEKEE (reference sequence). The V gene end was trimmed by 4 bases and the J gene end by 6 bases; junction bases not matched to a gene: 8. In DNA form, the CDR3 reads TGTGCCAGCAGCGCGGGACTAGCGGGGCCCCGGGATACGCAGTATTTT. As protein: CASSAGLAGPRDTQYF.

The sample holds a few counts of this clone. CDR3 in DNA: TGTGCCAGCAGTCCTAGGGACAGGGGCGGGAATGAGCAGTTCTTC. It encodes CASSPRDRGGNEQFF. The chain joins TRBV27 to TRBJ2-1; the match to TRBD1 covers 10 bases. Germline assignment: CDR1 MNHEY and CDR2 SMNVEV (reference sequence). The J segment lost 7 bases and the V segment lost 5 bases, leaving 8 bases of the junction unmatched. The CDR3 is 15 amino acids.

This chain links TRBV7-9 with TRBJ2-6, with TRBD2 identical over 7 bases. The germline V gene encodes CDR1 SEHNR and CDR2 FQNEAQ (reference sequence). The junction had 9 bases not matched to a gene; V was cut back by 4 bases and J by 0 bases. The CDR3 runs to 18 residues. CDR3 in amino acids: CASSSLLGGSSGANVLTF. The CDR3 DNA reads as TGTGCCAGCAGCTCACTCCTGGGGGGGAGCTCTGGGGCCAACGTCCTGACTTTC.

The J gene is TRBJ1-2, the V gene TRBV14; D gene ambiguous. V was clipped by 5 bases and J by 2 bases, with 9 bases between them. Germline V gene lookup returns CDR1 SGHDN and CDR2 FVKESK. The CDR3 contains 13 residues. In nucleotides, the CDR3 is TGTGCCAGCAGCGCATCAGTGAACTATGGCTACACCTTC. Translating it yields CASSASVNYGYTF.

This clone was recorded a few times. The CDR3 sequence: CAITALAGETDTQYF. The CDR3 DNA reads TGTGCCATCACCGCCCTAGCGGGGGAAACAGATACGCAGTATTTT. V and J are TRBV10-3 and TRBJ2-3; 10 bases line up with TRBD2. Looked up from germline, CDR1 is ENHRY and CDR2 is SYGVKD. The V gene end was trimmed by 7 bases and the J gene end by 3 bases; junction bases not matched to a gene: 7. The CDR3 totals 15 residues.

This chain uses TRBV5-1 with TRBJ2-3, with 7 bases identical to TRBD1. The CDR3 has 15 amino acids. From germline, CDR1 is SGHRS and CDR2 YFSETQ. The V segment lost 4 bases and the J segment 1 base; nucleotides outside the gene matches: 6. CDR3 DNA sequence: TGCGCCAGCAGCCCGGACAGGCAGGGCACAGATACGCAGTATTTT. Protein product: CASSPDRQGTDTQYF.

The chain links TRBV5-1 to TRBJ2-5; D is ambiguous. Trimming cost V 2 bases and J 0 bases, with 5 bases left between them. This CDR3 is 13 amino acids long. The germline V gene encodes CDR1 SGHRS and CDR2 YFSETQ. The CDR3 DNA is TGCGCCAGCAGCTTCCAGAACCAAGAGACCCAGTACTTC. It encodes CASSFQNQETQYF.

The chain carries TRBV6-1 and TRBJ2-5; the match to TRBD1 covers 8 bases. Per germline, CDR1 MNHNS and CDR2 SASEGT. J was trimmed by 5 bases and V by 5 bases; bases with no gene match: 7. CDR3 size: 14 residues. The CDR3 sequence is CASSLSGGRETQYF. The CDR3 DNA follows: TGTGCCAGCAGTTTGTCAGGGGGCAGGGAGACCCAGTACTTC.

The chain has TRBV5-1 and TRBJ1-4; a possible D gene is TRBD1 (6 bases). The CDR3 has 14 amino acids. CDR1 is SGHRS and CDR2 is YFSETQ in the germline V gene. Trimming stripped 6 bases from V and 7 bases from J, with 16 bases between. CDR3 in amino acids: CASKGGGLGEKLFF. As DNA, the CDR3 is TGCGCCAGCAAAGGGGGAGGCTTAGGTGAAAAACTGTTTTTT.

Only one count was recorded for this clone. The CDR3 is CASSQRHSSYEQYF. The CDR3 DNA is TGCGCCAGCAGCCAGAGACACAGCTCCTACGAGCAGTACTTC. The V and J genes are TRBV4-3 and TRBJ2-7; no clear D gene. V shed 3 bases and J shed 0 bases, with 9 bases lying between them. Germline CDR1 LGHNA, CDR2 YSLEER. The CDR3 has 14 residues.

The J gene is TRBJ2-2, the V gene TRBV7-2, with D perhaps being TRBD1 or TRBD2 (5 bases each). The CDR3 sequence is 15 residues long. Germline V CDR1 and CDR2: SGHTA, FQGNSA. Trimming stripped 5 bases from V and 4 bases from J, with 14 bases between. CDR3 in amino acids: CASSLEGLGTGELFF. CDR3 nucleotides: TGTGCCAGCAGCCTCGAGGGGCTGGGCACCGGGGAGCTGTTTTTT.

V and J are TRBV5-6 and TRBJ2-4, with D unresolved. Trimming took off 4 bases at V and 2 bases at J, with 7 bases between the two ends. The CDR3 covers 13 residues. CDR1 SGHDT and CDR2 YYEEEE come from the germline V gene. In DNA form, the CDR3 reads TGTGCCAGCAGCCGACAACCCAAAAACATTCAGTACTTC. Protein product: CASSRQPKNIQYF. The full variable domain, with the rest looked up from reference TRBV5-6 and TRBJ2-4, is DAGVTQSPTHLIKTRGQQVTLRCSPKSGHDTVSWYQQALGQGPQFIFQYYEEEERQRGNFPDRFSGHQFPNYSSELNVNALLLGDSALYLCASSRQPKNIQYFGAGTRLSVL.

The CDR3 sequence is CASSSGLEQFF. As DNA, the CDR3 is TGTGCCAGCAGCTCCGGACTGGAACAGTTCTTC. The genes are TRBV7-3 and TRBJ2-1, with D maybe TRBD2 (5 bases). Germline CDR1 and CDR2: SGHTA and FQGTGA. This CDR3 contains 11 residues. Between the trimmed V and J ends, which lost 4 bases and 13 bases, there was a span of 11 bases.

The rearrangement uses TRBV4-3 and TRBJ2-7, with D possibly TRBD2 on 7 matching bases. The CDR3 covers 17 residues. The ends were cut back, 2 bases at V and 0 bases at J, with 17 bases in the middle. Germline V gene data show CDR1 as LGHNA and CDR2 as YSLEER. This CDR3 reads CASSQSLAGAYSYEQYF. CDR3 coding DNA: TGCGCCAGCAGCCAAAGCCTGGCGGGGGCCTACTCCTACGAGCAGTACTTC.

This clone was counted between two and nine times. J is TRBJ1-3 and V is TRBV5-1, with no clear D. Trimming took 5 bases from V and 0 from J, leaving 12 bases between them. Germline CDR1 SGHRS, CDR2 YFSETQ. This CDR3 contains 15 residues. Here the CDR3 reads CASRSDWASGNTIYF. The DNA of the CDR3 is TGCGCCAGCAGATCTGATTGGGCCTCTGGAAACACCATATATTTT.

This clone appeared a few times. The chain employs TRBV5-4 and TRBJ2-5; 12 bases agree with TRBD2. With 0 bases clipped from V and 3 bases from J, the junction kept 3 bases outside the gene matches. Germline CDR1 is SGHNT and CDR2 is YYREEE (reference sequence). The CDR3 length is 16 residues. The CDR3 nucleotides read TGTGCCAGCAGCTTGGAGACTAGCGGGGGTGAAGAGACCCAGTACTTC. This translates into CASSLETSGGEETQYF.

In this sample, this clone turned up a few times. This sequence joins TRBV5-1 and TRBJ1-4, with 7 bases lining up with TRBD1. V lost 4 bases, J lost 7 bases, and 10 bases stayed unmatched. Germline V CDR1 and CDR2: SGHRS, YFSETQ. The CDR3 is 15 amino acids. CDR3 amino acids: CASSEGAGLGEKLFF. The CDR3 nucleotides read TGCGCCAGCAGCGAGGGGGCAGGGTTGGGTGAAAAACTGTTTTTT.

The gene calls are TRBV7-8 and TRBJ2-7; D remains unclear. CDR3 length: 14 residues. Looked up from germline, CDR1 is SGHVS and CDR2 is FQNEAQ. Trimming removed 5 bases from V and 3 bases from J, with 14 bases in between. The CDR3 nucleotides read TGTGCCAGCAGCCCCGGACCGGGCGGCTACGAGCAGTACTTC. Protein product: CASSPGPGGYEQYF.

This clone was detected a few times. The V call is TRBV5-4, the J call TRBJ2-3; TRBD1 or TRBD2 may be the D gene (5 bases each). CDR1 is SGHNT, CDR2 YYREEE, per germline (reference sequence). Trimming removed 0 bases at V and 6 bases at J, with 8 bases between. This CDR3 region has 13 residues. CDR3 bases: TGTGCCAGCAGCTTGGGATGGGGGGATACGCAGTATTTT. This sequence encodes CASSLGWGDTQYF.

The chain links TRBV18 to TRBJ2-5, with D unresolved. Trimming removed 2 bases from V and 4 bases from J, with 14 bases in between. Germline lookup yields CDR1 KGHSH and CDR2 LQKENI. This CDR3 spans 15 amino acids. The CDR3 loop is CASSPRLSERETQYF. For the CDR3, the DNA is TGTGCCAGCTCACCAAGGCTCTCTGAACGAGAGACCCAGTACTTC. Variable domain in full (rest from reference TRBV18 and TRBJ2-5): NAGVMQNPRHLVRRRGQEARLRCSPMKGHSHVYWYRQLPEEGLKFMVYLQKENIIDESGMPKERFSAEFPKEGPSILRIQQVVRGDSAAYFCASSPRLSERETQYFGPGTRLLVL.

This clone was observed a few times. V usage is TRBV7-2 and J usage is TRBJ1-1, with a weak D call TRBD1 (5 bases). CDR3 length: 14 amino acids. The V end lost 3 bases, the J end lost 4 bases, and 12 bases lay between the germline ends. In germline, CDR1 is SGHTA, CDR2 FQGNSA. This chain's CDR3 is CASSFAGTGTEAFF. CDR3 bases: TGTGCCAGCAGCTTCGCAGGGACTGGCACTGAAGCTTTCTTT. The full variable domain, rest sourced from reference TRBV7-2 and TRBJ1-1, is GAGVSQSPSNKVTEKGKDVELRCDPISGHTALYWYRQSLGQGLEFLIYFQGNSAPDKSGLPSDRFSAERTGGSVSTLTIQRTQQEDSAVYLCASSFAGTGTEAFFGQGTRLTVV.

The chain recombines TRBV7-8 with TRBJ2-1; 7 nucleotides align to TRBD1. This CDR3 spans 13 amino acids. CDR1 is SGHVS and CDR2 is FQNEAQ in the germline V gene. The V and J ends lost 6 bases and 5 bases, in that order; junction bases with no gene match: 4. CDR3 in amino acids: CASRRDSHNEQFF. For the CDR3, the DNA is TGTGCCAGCAGACGGGACAGTCACAATGAGCAGTTCTTC.

This clone has just a few counts. This sequence joins TRBV7-2 and TRBJ2-3; no clear D. This CDR3 region has 14 residues. V was shortened by 3 bases and J by 2 bases, with 9 bases between the two germline ends. Germline CDR1 and CDR2: SGHTA and FQGNSA. In DNA, the CDR3 is TGTGCCAGCAGCTTTGTGGGTACCACAGATACGCAGTATTTT. As protein: CASSFVGTTDTQYF.

This clone was seen more than once but under ten times. The rearrangement joins TRBV2 to TRBJ2-5, with 11 nucleotides matching TRBD2. The CDR3 loop spans 16 amino acids. Per germline, CDR1 SNHLY and CDR2 FYNNEI. After removal of 3 bases from V and 5 bases from J, the junction contained 8 bases not matched to a gene. CDR3 coding DNA: TGTGCCAGCAGTGATGGTAGCGGGGGGGCTGAGGAGACCCAGTACTTC. The encoded protein is CASSDGSGGAEETQYF.

This clone was observed a handful of times. The V gene is TRBV11-1, the J gene TRBJ2-7; TRBD2 matches at 8 bases. Looked up from germline, CDR1 is SGHAT and CDR2 is FQDESV (reference sequence). The CDR3 extends over 14 amino acids. The ends lost 2 bases at V and 4 bases at J; junction bases unmatched: 4. The CDR3 reads CASSLTGGPYEQYF. CDR3 coding DNA: TGTGCCAGCAGCTTAACGGGGGGGCCTTACGAGCAGTACTTC.

This chain connects TRBV7-2 to TRBJ2-2; tentative D call: TRBD1 (8 bases). The V end was cut by 5 bases, the J end by 7 bases, with 17 bases between. Germline V gene sequence: CDR1 SGHTA, CDR2 FQGNSA. The CDR3 loop spans 15 amino acids. The CDR3 region is CASSLQGGSNGELFF. The DNA of the CDR3 is TGTGCCAGCAGCCTACAGGGGGGGTCGAACGGGGAGCTGTTTTTT.